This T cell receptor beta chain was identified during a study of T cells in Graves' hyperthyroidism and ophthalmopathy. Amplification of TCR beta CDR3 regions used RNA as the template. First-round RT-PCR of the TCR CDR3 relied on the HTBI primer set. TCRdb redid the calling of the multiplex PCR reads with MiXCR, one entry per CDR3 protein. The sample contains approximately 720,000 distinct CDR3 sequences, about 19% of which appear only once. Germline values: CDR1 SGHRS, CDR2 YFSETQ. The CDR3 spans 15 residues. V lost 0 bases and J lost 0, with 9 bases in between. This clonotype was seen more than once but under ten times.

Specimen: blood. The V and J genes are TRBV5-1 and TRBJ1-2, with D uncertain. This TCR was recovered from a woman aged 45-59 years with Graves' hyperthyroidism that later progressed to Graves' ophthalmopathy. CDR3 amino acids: CASSLGSAANYGYTF. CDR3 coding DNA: TGCGCCAGCAGCTTGGGGTCCGCGGCTAACTATGGCTACACCTTC.